The T cell receptor beta chain described here comes from a study of blood T cells in healthy people across ages. Study results and limitations: Across the age range, TCR beta diversity per million T cells fell in a roughly linear way. A greater number of naive CD4+ cells and higher diversity distinguished long-lived donors from aged donors.

At least 6 micrograms of total RNA were extracted per sample. The use of a sample-barcoded 5' primer and a J-beta primer mix characterized a second PCR of roughly 6 to 11 cycles. Using its own MiXCR run on the 5' RACE reads, TCRdb lists one record per CDR3 protein. The sample holds 1.5 million to 1.9 million distinct CDR3 sequences, roughly 43% seen once. This clonotype came up a few times. Its antigen is unknown. The CDR3 is 14 amino acids. Deletions cut 6 bases from V and 7 bases from J, with 14 bases between. The germline V gene encodes CDR1 SGHRS and CDR2 YFSETQ. The clonotype originates from a woman younger than 35 in good health. The gene calls are TRBV5-1 and TRBJ1-6, with D possibly TRBD1 on 6 matching bases. Sequencing was performed on blood. The CDR3 DNA follows: TGCGCCAGCACTCTGGGGGACACCAATTCACCCCTCCACTTT. Translation gives CASTLGDTNSPLHF.